The clone carrying this T cell receptor beta chain was picked up one time. No antigen is known for it. Method: immunoSEQ multiplex PCR; TCRdb's copy keeps in-frame clones and lacks some. The data show around 62,000 clones, 86% seen once. V shed 5 bases, J shed 0 bases, and the junction held 7 bases outside the gene matches. The length of the CDR3 is 16 residues. Per germline, CDR1 MNHEY and CDR2 SMNVEV (reference sequence). These data originate in a study of OX40 agonist ivuxolimab in advanced cancers. Study background: An agonistic human IgG2 monoclonal antibody against OX40 (CD134) was given. Among those enrolled, mean age was about 63 years (range about 23 to 80) and 75% to 90% were male. Of the participants, approximately 44% had some prior anti-PD-1, anti-PD-L1 or anti-CTLA-4 therapy, which was allowed. Study-wide results and caveats: CD8+ T cells averaged more expanded clones than CD4+.

This receptor was taken from an adult with an advanced solid tumor such as melanoma, head and neck, liver or kidney cancer. Sample: CD4+ or CD8+ T cells sorted from blood, taken in a trial of the OX40 agonist ivuxolimab. This chain uses TRBV27 with TRBJ2-3; 8 bases fit TRBD2. This CDR3 is CASSLRLARSTDTQYF. CDR3 bases: TGTGCCAGCAGTCTTCGACTAGCGCGTAGCACAGATACGCAGTATTTT.